The 8 T cell receptor beta chains below all came from one sample that was sequenced in a study of CD8 T cells in Susac syndrome. The RNA, about 0.5 to 1 ug, was put through reverse transcription using random hexamers. TCRdb reprocessed the immunoSEQ multiplex PCR reads via MiXCR and lists one record per CDR3 protein. The data show around 190,000 distinct CDR3 sequences, roughly 96% seen once. Sequencing input: CD8+ T cells from PBMCs. Receptor source: a human donor with multiple sclerosis.

This chain uses TRBV7-9 with TRBJ2-7; no clear D. Germline V gene data show CDR1 as SEHNR and CDR2 as FQNEAQ (reference sequence). The ends were cut back, 1 base at V and 9 bases at J, with 13 bases in the middle. The CDR3 extends over 13 amino acids. DNA for the CDR3: TGTGCCAGCAGCTTAGGGCCTCGGCTTGGGCAGTACTTC. Translating gives CASSLGPRLGQYF.

The gene calls are TRBV14 and TRBJ2-3; D gene unclear. The V and J ends lost 1 base and 2 bases respectively, with 4 bases between them. Per germline, CDR1 SGHDN and CDR2 FVKESK. The CDR3 is 13 residues long. This CDR3 is CASSQVYTDTQYF. Written as DNA, the CDR3 is TGTGCCAGCAGCCAAGTTTACACAGATACGCAGTATTTT.

The chain employs TRBV20-1 and TRBJ1-2; 8 bases line up with TRBD1. Germline values: CDR1 DFQATT, CDR2 SNEGSKA (reference sequence). The CDR3 contains 15 residues. V lost 6 bases to trimming and J lost 8 bases; unmatched junction nucleotides: 17. The CDR3 reads CSARNLDRASWGYTF. CDR3 DNA sequence: TGCAGTGCCCGAAACCTGGACAGGGCTTCATGGGGCTACACCTTC.

The chain carries TRBV28 and TRBJ2-7; no reliable D call. Germline assignment: CDR1 MDHEN and CDR2 SYDVKM. The CDR3 is 12 residues long. The V end was cut by 7 bases, the J end by 0 bases, with 7 bases between. The CDR3 coding sequence is TGTGCCAGCAATAGCATCTCCTACGAGCAGTACTTC. Encoded protein: CASNSISYEQYF.

The chain combines TRBV9 with TRBJ1-2; unclear D gene. V shed 3 bases and J shed 2 bases, with 5 bases lying between them. The CDR3 covers 12 residues. Germline V gene data show CDR1 as SGDLS and CDR2 as YYNGEE. The CDR3 coding sequence is TGTGCCAGCAGCGGGGGAAACTATGGCTACACCTTC. Translating gives CASSGGNYGYTF.

V is TRBV7-8 and J is TRBJ1-5, with TRBD1 as a possible D gene (5 bases). Germline values: CDR1 SGHVS, CDR2 FQNEAQ. Trimming stripped 7 bases from V and 4 bases from J, with 20 bases between. This CDR3 spans 16 amino acids. The CDR3 here is CASITDTAGSNQPQHF. For the CDR3, the DNA is TGTGCCAGCATTACGGACACCGCCGGCTCGAATCAGCCCCAGCATTTT.

V usage is TRBV6-4 and J usage is TRBJ2-1; TRBD2 is a possible D gene (5 bases). CDR3 length equals 14 residues. CDR1 is MRHNA and CDR2 is SNTAGT in the germline V gene. V dropped 3 bases and J dropped 4 bases, with 10 bases sitting between them. For the CDR3, the DNA is TGTGCCAGCAGTGAGGGAGAATCTTACAATGAGCAGTTCTTC. This gives the protein CASSEGESYNEQFF.

V and J are TRBV4-1 and TRBJ1-2; 10 bases are a match to TRBD1. CDR1 and CDR2 from the germline V gene are MGHRA and YSYEKL. V gave up 0 bases and J gave up 7 bases; unmatched junction bases: 5. The CDR3 spans 15 residues. The DNA of the CDR3 is TGCGCCAGCAGCCAAGACCCGGGACAGGGGCTTGGCTACACCTTC. Translating gives CASSQDPGQGLGYTF.